The clone carrying this T cell receptor beta chain was detected many times. TCRdb ran MiXCR on the RT-PCR reads and lists one entry per CDR3 protein. The sample includes 200,000 to 250,000 distinct CDR3 sequences, roughly 13% of them seen just once. This sample was taken from a study of patients and donors after allogeneic stem cell transplantation. The sequenced sample consisted of blood, either unsorted or a sorted T cell fraction (not recorded which). This sequence was found in a human donor who was either an allogeneic HSCT recipient or a stem cell or donor lymphocyte infusion donor (not recorded which). It is not recorded whose cells these are; they may come from a transplant donor.

The CDR3 is CATSRGGFGNTIYF. CDR3 sequence (DNA): TGTGCCACCAGTCGTGGGGGATTCGGAAACACCATATATTTT. The genes are TRBV24-1 and TRBJ1-3, with D perhaps matching TRBD1 (5 bases). CDR3 length: 14 residues. CDR1 is KGHDR, CDR2 SFDVKD, per germline. Trimming shortened V by 6 bases and J by 4 bases, and 12 bases separated the two germline ends.